This T cell receptor (beta chain) came from a study of cytomegalovirus exposure and HLA in healthy donors. With respect to this clone: Its antigen is as yet unknown.

Trimming cost V 4 bases and J 11 bases; bases outside gene matches: 5. The V gene's germline CDR1 is LNHNV and CDR2 YYDKDF (reference sequence). CDR3 length: 12 residues. Study-wide results and caveats: The only immune exposure information that was available was CMV serostatus.

The study ran its PCR with 60 Vbeta and 13 Jbeta primers. The protocol was immunoSEQ multiplex PCR, while the TCRdb copy is restricted to in-frame clones and leaves out a portion. The top ten clones hold about 3.2% of a sample with 130,000 or so clones, 82% of them seen once. This sequence originates from a man between 18 and 29 years old in good health and CMV-seropositive. The genes are TRBV15 and TRBJ1-1; 9 bases match TRBD1. Sequencing used PBMCs. The CDR3 nucleotides are TGTGCCACCAGCATAAACAGGGGGCACGCTTTCTTT. As protein: CATSINRGHAFF.